A single T cell receptor beta chain is shown here with its context. The antigen remains unidentified. According to the study, TCR beta libraries were built with iRepertoire HTBI primers and CDR3-region Arm-PCR. TCRdb passed the multiplex PCR reads through MiXCR, listing each CDR3 protein once. Among under 300,000 distinct CDR3 sequences, roughly a fifth were seen once, and the ten largest hold about 14%. These data come from a study of regulatory T cells in long-lasting Graves disease. Points from the study as a whole: There were preferences for TRBV28, TRBJ1-2 and TRBJ2-5 in persistent disease.

This CDR3 comprises 15 residues. V gave up 4 bases and J gave up 4 bases; unmatched junction bases: 7. The germline V gene encodes CDR1 SGHKS and CDR2 YYEKEE (reference sequence). Time point indicated: newly diagnosed GD, antithyroid drugs for less than 3 months. Generation of the TCR library employed RNA extracted from PBMCs. Specimen: peripheral blood mononuclear cells (PBMCs), collected at new diagnosis, from a patient treated with antithyroid drugs. V and J are TRBV5-5 and TRBJ2-5, with TRBD1 identical over 10 bases. The sequence came from a female donor with Graves disease. CDR3 protein: CASSLRQGAGETQYF. CDR3 sequence (DNA): TGTGCCAGCAGCCTACGACAGGGGGCGGGAGAGACCCAGTACTTC.